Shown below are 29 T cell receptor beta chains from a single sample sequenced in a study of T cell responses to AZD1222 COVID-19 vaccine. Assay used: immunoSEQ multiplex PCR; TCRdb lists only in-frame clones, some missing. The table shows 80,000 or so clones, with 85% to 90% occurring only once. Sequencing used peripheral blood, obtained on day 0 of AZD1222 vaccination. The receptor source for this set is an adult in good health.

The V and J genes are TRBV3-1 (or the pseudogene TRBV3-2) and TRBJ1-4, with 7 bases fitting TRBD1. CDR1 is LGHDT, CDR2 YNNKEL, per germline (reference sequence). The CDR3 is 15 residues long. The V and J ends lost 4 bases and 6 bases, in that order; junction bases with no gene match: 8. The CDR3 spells CASSRRQGRDEKLFF. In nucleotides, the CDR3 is TGTGCCAGCAGCCGCCGACAGGGTCGGGATGAAAAACTGTTTTTT.

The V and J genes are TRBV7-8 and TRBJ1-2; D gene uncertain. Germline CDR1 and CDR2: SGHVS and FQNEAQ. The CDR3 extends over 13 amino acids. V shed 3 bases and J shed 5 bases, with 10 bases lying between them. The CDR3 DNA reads TGTGCCAGCAGCTTCGACACGAAATATGGCTACACCTTC. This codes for CASSFDTKYGYTF.

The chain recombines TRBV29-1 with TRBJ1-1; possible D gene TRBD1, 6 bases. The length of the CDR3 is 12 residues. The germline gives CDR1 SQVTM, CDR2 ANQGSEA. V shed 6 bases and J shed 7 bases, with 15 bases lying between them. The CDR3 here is CSVHYRAGEAFF. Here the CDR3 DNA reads TGCAGCGTCCATTACAGGGCTGGTGAAGCTTTCTTT.

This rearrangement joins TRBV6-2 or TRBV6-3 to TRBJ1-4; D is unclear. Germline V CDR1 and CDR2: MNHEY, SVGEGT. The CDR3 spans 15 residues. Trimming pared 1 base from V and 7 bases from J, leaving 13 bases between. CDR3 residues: CASSYYTRRGEKLFF. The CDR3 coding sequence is TGTGCCAGCAGTTACTACACGCGGCGGGGTGAAAAACTGTTTTTT.

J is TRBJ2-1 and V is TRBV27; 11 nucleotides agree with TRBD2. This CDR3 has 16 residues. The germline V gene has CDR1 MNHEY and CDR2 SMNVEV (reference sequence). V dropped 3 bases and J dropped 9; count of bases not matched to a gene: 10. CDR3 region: CASSFSSLAGGREQFF. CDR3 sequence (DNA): TGTGCCAGCAGTTTTTCCTCCCTAGCGGGGGGTCGTGAGCAGTTCTTC.

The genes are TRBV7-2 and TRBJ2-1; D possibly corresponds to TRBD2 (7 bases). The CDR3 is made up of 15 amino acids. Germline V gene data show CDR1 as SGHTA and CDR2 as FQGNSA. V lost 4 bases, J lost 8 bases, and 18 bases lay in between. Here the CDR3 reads CASSSKIGGPDEQFF. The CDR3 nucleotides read TGTGCCAGCAGCTCAAAAATCGGGGGGCCGGATGAGCAGTTCTTC. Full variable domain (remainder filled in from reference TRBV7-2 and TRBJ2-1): GAGVSQSPSNKVTEKGKDVELRCDPISGHTALYWYRQSLGQGLEFLIYFQGNSAPDKSGLPSDRFSAERTGGSVSTLTIQRTQQEDSAVYLCASSSKIGGPDEQFFGPGTRLTVL.

The CDR3 DNA reads TGTGCCAGCAGTAAACTAGTTTTCTACGAGCAGTACTTC. Amino acid sequence: CASSKLVFYEQYF. The gene calls are TRBV27 and TRBJ2-7; possible D gene TRBD2, 5 bases. Looked up from germline, CDR1 is MNHEY and CDR2 is SMNVEV (reference sequence). The germline V and J ends were trimmed by 5 bases and 3 bases, with 11 bases remaining between them. This CDR3 comprises 13 residues.

This chain's CDR3 is CASNFPGEQYF. As DNA, the CDR3 is TGTGCCAGCAACTTCCCAGGCGAGCAGTACTTC. This sequence joins TRBV27 and TRBJ2-7; D ambiguous. The V gene's germline CDR1 is MNHEY and CDR2 SMNVEV (reference sequence). Trimming left V 7 bases short and J 6 bases short, with 10 bases between. The CDR3 has 11 residues.

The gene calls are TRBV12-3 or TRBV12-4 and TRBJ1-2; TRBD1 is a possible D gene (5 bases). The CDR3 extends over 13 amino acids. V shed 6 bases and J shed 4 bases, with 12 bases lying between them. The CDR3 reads CASRRGISYGYTF. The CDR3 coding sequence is TGTGCCAGCAGGAGGGGTATTAGCTATGGCTACACCTTC.

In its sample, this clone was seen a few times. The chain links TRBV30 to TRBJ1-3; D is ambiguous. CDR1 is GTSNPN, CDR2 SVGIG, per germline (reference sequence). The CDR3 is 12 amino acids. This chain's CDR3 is CATTRGGNTIYF. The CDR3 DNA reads TGTGCAACCACCCGGGGAGGAAACACCATATATTTT. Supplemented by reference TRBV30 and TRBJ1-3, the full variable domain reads SQTIHQWPATLVQPVGSPLSLECTVEGTSNPNLYWYRQAAGRGLQLLFYSVGIGQISSEVPQNLSASRPQDRQFILSSKKLLLSDSGFYLCATTRGGNTIYFGEGSWLTVV.

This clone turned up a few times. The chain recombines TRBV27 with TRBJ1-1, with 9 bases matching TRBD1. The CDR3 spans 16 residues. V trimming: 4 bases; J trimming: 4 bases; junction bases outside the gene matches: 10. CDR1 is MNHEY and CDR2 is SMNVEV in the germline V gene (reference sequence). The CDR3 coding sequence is TGTGCCAGCAGTTCTTTACAGGGGGCGCTGATCACTGAAGCTTTCTTT. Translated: CASSSLQGALITEAFF.

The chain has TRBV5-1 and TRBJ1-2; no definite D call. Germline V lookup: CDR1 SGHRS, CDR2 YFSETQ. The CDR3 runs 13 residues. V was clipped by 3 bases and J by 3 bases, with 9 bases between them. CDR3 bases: TGCGCCAGCAGCTCATCCCAGGACTATGGCTACACCTTC. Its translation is CASSSSQDYGYTF.

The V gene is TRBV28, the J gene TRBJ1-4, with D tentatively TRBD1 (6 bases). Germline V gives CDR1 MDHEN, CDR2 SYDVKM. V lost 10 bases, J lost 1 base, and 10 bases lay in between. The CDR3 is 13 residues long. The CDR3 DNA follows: TGTGCCACCAGGGGTGTAACTAATGAAAAACTGTTTTTT. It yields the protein CATRGVTNEKLFF.

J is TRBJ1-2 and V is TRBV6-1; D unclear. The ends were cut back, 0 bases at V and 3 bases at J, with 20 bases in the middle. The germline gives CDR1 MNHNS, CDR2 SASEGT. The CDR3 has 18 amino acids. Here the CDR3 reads CASSEALHFSAVDYGYTF. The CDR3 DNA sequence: TGTGCCAGCAGTGAAGCGCTTCACTTTTCAGCGGTGGACTATGGCTACACCTTC.

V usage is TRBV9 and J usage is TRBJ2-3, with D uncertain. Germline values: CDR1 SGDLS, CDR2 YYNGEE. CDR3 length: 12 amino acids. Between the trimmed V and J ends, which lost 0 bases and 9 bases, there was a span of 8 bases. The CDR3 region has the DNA TGTGCCAGCAGCGTAGTCCTGGGGACGCAGTATTTT. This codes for CASSVVLGTQYF.

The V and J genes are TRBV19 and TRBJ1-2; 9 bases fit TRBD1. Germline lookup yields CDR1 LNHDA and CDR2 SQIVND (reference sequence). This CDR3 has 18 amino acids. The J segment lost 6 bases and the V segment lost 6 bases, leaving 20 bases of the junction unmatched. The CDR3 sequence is CASSPLLGAPGQGDGYTF. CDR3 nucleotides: TGTGCCAGTAGCCCTTTATTAGGGGCACCGGGACAGGGTGATGGCTACACCTTC.

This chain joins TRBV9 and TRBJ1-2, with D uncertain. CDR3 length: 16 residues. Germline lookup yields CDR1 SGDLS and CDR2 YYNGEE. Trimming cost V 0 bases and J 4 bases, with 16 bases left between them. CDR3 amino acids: CASSVEPPGVVYGYTF. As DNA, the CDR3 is TGTGCCAGCAGCGTAGAGCCCCCCGGAGTGGTCTATGGCTACACCTTC.

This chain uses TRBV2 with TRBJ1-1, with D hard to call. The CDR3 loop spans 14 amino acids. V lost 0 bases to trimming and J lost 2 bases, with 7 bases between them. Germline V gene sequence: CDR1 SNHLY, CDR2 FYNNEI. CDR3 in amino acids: CASSEARRNTEAFF. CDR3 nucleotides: TGTGCCAGCAGTGAAGCGAGGCGAAACACTGAAGCTTTCTTT.

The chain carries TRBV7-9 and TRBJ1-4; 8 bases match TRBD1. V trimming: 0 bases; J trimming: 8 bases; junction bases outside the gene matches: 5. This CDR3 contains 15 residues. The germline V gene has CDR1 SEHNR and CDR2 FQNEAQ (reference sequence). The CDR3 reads CASSLAAQGGEKLFF. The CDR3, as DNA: TGTGCCAGCAGCTTAGCGGCACAGGGGGGCGAAAAACTGTTTTTT.

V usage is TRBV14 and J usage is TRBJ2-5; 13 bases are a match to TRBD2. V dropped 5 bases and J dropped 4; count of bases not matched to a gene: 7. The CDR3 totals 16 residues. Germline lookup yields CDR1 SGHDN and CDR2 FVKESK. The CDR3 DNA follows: TGTGCCAGCAGCAGGACTAGCGGGGGCCGGGGAGAGACCCAGTACTTC. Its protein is CASSRTSGGRGETQYF.

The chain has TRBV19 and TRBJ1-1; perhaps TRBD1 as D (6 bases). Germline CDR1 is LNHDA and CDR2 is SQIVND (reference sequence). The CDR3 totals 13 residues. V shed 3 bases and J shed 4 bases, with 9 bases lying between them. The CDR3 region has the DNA TGTGCCAGTAGTATGAACAGGGTCACTGAAGCTTTCTTT. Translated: CASSMNRVTEAFF.

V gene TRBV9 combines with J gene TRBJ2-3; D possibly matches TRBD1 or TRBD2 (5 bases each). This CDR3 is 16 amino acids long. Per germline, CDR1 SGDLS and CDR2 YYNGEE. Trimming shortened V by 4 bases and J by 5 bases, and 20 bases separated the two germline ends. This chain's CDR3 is CASSLYSTAGRDTQYF. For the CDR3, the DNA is TGTGCCAGCAGCCTCTATAGCACGGCAGGGAGAGATACGCAGTATTTT.

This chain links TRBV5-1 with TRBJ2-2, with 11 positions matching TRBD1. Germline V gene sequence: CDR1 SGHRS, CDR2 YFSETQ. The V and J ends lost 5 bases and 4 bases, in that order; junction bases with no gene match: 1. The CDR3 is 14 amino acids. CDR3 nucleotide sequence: TGCGCCAGCAGGGGACAGGGGGTCACCGGGGAGCTGTTTTTT. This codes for CASRGQGVTGELFF.

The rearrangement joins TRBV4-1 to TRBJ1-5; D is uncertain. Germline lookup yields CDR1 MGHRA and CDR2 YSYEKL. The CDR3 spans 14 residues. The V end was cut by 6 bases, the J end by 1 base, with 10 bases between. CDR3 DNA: TGCGCCAGCAGAGAGGCCGGCAGCAATCAGCCCCAGCATTTT. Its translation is CASREAGSNQPQHF.

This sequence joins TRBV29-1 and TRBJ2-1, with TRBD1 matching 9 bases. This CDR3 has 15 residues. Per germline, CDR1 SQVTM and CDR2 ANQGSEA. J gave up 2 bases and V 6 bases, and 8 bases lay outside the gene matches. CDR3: CSVGGQGDTYNEQFF. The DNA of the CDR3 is TGCAGCGTGGGGGGACAGGGTGATACCTACAATGAGCAGTTCTTC.

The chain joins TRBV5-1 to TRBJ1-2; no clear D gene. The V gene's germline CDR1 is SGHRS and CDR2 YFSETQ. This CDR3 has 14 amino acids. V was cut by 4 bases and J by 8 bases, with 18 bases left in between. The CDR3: CASSPVERGKGYTF. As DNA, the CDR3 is TGCGCCAGCAGCCCCGTAGAGCGAGGAAAGGGCTACACCTTC.

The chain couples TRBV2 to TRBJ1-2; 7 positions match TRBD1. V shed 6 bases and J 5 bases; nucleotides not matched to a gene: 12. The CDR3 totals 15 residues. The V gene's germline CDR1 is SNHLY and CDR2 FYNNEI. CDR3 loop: CASRINRGVGYGYTF. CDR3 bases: TGTGCCAGCAGAATAAACAGGGGAGTTGGGTATGGCTACACCTTC.

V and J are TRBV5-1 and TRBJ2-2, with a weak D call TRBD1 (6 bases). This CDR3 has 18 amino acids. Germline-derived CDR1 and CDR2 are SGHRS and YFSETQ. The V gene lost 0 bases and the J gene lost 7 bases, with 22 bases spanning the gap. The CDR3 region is CASSLVGIAGSGVGELFF. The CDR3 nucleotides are TGCGCCAGCAGCTTGGTCGGTATTGCTGGGTCAGGGGTCGGGGAGCTGTTTTTT.

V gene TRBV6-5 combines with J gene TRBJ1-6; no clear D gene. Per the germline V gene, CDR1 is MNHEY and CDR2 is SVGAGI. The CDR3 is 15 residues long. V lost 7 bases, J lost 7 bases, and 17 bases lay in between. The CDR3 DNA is TGTGCCAGCACCCCTGGCCCGGGCCGCAATTCACCCCTCCACTTT. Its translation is CASTPGPGRNSPLHF.